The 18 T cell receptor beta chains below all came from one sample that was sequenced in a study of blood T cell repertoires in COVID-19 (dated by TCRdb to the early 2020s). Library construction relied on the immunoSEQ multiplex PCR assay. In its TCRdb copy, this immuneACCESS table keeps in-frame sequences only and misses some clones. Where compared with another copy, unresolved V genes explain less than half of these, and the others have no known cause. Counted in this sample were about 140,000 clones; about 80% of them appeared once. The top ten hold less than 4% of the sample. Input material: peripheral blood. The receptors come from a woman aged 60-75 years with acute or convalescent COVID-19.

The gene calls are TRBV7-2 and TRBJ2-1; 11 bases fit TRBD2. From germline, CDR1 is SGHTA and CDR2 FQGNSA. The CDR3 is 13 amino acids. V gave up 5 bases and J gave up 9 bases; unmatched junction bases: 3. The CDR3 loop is CASSKGLAGEQFF. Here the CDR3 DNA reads TGTGCCAGCAGCAAAGGACTAGCGGGTGAGCAGTTCTTC.

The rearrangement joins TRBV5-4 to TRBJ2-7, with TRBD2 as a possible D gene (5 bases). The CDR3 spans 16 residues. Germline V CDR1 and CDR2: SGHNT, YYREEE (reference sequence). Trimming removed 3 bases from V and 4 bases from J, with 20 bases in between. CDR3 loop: CASSSAISDAGYEQYF. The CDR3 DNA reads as TGTGCCAGCAGCTCTGCGATAAGCGACGCGGGTTACGAGCAGTACTTC.

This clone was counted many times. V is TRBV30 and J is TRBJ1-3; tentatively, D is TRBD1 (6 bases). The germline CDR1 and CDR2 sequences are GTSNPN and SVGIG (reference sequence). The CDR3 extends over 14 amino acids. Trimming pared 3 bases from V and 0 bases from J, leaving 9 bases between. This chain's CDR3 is CAWRGASSGNTIYF. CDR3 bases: TGTGCCTGGAGGGGGGCTTCCTCTGGAAACACCATATATTTT.

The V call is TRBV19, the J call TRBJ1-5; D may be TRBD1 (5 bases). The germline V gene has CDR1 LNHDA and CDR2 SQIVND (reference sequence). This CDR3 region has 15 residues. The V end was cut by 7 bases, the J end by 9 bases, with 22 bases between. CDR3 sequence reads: CASTIGMAGEPPQHF. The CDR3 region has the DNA TGTGCCAGTACAATCGGAATGGCGGGGGAACCGCCCCAGCATTTT.

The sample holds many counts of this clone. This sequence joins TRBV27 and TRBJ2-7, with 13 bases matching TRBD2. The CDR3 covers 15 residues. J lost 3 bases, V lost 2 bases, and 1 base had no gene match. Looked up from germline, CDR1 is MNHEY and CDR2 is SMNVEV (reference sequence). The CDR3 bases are TGTGCCAGCAGTTTAAGGACTAGCGGGAGCTACGAGCAGTACTTC. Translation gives CASSLRTSGSYEQYF.

The CDR3 DNA is TGTGCCAGCAGCCAAGTTAGAGGAGGCGGAAACACCATATATTTT. Translated, it gives CASSQVRGGGNTIYF. The gene calls are TRBV3-1 (or the pseudogene TRBV3-2) and TRBJ1-3; D ambiguous. This CDR3 is 15 amino acids long. Between the trimmed V and J ends, which lost 1 base and 4 bases, there was a span of 11 bases. Germline lookup yields CDR1 LGHDT and CDR2 YNNKEL (reference sequence).

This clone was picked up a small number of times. CDR3 nucleotides: TGTGCCAGCAGGACCGGGACAGGGAACTCACCCCTCCACTTT. It specifies CASRTGTGNSPLHF. This chain links TRBV28 with TRBJ1-6; 9 bases agree with TRBD1. V lost 6 bases, J lost 10 bases, and 7 bases stayed unmatched. Per the germline V gene, CDR1 is MDHEN and CDR2 is SYDVKM. The length of the CDR3 is 14 residues.

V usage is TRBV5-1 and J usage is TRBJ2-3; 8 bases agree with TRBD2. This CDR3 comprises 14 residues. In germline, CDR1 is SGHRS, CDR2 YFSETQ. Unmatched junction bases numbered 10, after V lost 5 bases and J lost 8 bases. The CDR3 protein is CASRPGTSRGTQYF. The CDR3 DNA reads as TGCGCCAGCAGACCCGGGACTAGTCGGGGTACGCAGTATTTT.

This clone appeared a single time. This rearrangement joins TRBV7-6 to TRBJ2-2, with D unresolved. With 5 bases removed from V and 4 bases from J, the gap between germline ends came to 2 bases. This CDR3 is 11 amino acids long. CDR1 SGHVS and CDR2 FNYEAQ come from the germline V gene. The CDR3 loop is CASSRTGELFF. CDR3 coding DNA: TGTGCCAGCAGCCGCACCGGGGAGCTGTTTTTT.

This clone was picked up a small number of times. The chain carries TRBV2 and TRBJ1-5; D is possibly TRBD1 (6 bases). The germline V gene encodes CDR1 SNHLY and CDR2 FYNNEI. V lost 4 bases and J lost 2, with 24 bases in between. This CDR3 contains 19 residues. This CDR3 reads CASSGDVTRGGFGNQPQHF. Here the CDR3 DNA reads TGTGCCAGCAGTGGAGACGTTACCAGGGGAGGGTTTGGCAATCAGCCCCAGCATTTT.

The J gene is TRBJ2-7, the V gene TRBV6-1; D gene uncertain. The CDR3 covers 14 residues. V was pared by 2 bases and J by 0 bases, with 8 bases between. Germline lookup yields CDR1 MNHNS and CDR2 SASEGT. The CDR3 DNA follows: TGTGCCAGCAGTGAAAGTGGCAGCTCCTACGAGCAGTACTTC. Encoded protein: CASSESGSSYEQYF.

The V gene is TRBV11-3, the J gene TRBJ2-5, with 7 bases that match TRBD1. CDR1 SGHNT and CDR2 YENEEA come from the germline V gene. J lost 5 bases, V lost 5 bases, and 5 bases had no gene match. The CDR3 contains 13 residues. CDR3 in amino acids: CASSPTGVETQYF. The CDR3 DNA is TGTGCCAGCAGCCCCACAGGGGTTGAGACCCAGTACTTC.

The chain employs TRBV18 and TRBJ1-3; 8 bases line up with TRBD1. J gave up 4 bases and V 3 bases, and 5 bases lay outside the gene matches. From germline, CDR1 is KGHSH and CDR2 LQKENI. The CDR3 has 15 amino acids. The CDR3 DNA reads TGTGCCAGCTCACCGGACAGGGCCGGAGGAAACACCATATATTTT. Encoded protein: CASSPDRAGGNTIYF.

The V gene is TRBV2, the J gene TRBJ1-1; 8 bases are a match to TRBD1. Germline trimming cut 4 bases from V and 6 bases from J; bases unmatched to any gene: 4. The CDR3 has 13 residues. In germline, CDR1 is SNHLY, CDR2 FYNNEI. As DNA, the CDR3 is TGTGCCAGCAGTGGTCAGGGGGCTGCTGAAGCTTTCTTT. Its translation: CASSGQGAAEAFF.

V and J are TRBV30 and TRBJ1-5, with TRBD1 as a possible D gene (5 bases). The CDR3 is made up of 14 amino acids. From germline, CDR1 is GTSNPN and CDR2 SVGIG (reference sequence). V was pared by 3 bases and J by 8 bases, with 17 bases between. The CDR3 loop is CAWSPRGGWEPQHF. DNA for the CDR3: TGTGCCTGGAGCCCTCGGGGGGGTTGGGAGCCCCAGCATTTT.

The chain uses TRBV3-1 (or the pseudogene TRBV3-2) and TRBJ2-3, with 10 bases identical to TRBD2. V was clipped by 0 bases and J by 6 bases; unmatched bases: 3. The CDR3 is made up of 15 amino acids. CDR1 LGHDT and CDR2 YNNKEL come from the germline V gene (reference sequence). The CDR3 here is CASSQDLAGADTQYF. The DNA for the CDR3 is TGTGCCAGCAGCCAAGATCTAGCGGGAGCCGATACGCAGTATTTT.

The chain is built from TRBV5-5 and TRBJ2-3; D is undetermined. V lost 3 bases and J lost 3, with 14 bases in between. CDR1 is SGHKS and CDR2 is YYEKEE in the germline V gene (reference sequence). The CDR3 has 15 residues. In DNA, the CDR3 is TGTGCCAGCAGCTCCACTGGGCCTGGGACAGATACGCAGTATTTT. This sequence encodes CASSSTGPGTDTQYF.

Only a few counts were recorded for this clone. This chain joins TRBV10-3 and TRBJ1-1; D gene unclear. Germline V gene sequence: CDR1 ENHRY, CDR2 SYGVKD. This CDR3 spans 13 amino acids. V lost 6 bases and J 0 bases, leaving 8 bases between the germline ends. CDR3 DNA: TGTGCCATCAGCAAAAGCGTGAACACTGAAGCTTTCTTT. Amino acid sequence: CAISKSVNTEAFF.